This T cell receptor (beta chain) emerged from a study of cytomegalovirus exposure and HLA in healthy donors. Study results and limitations: The number of N-insertions in an Asian-associated ancestry cluster was reportedly below the 666-donor mean in a later analysis. An apparent linkage of common viral pathogens to several of the most significant clusters emerged in a later analysis.

V shed 0 bases and J shed 3 bases, with 15 bases lying between them. The V gene's germline CDR1 is SGHDT and CDR2 YYEEEE. The CDR3 has 16 amino acids. Primers: 60 Vbeta forward and 13 Jbeta reverse. In the original processing: About 10 million shared chains were among around 80 million unique TCR beta chains counted in a later analysis. TCRdb's table, derived via immunoSEQ multiplex PCR, lists solely in-frame clones and lacks some. The V and J calls and the clone size are those of that table, but D and trimming were determined from the DNA. The data hold over 150,000 clones, with 70% to 80% observed a single time. The sample holds a few counts of this clone. Its antigen is still unknown.

This TCR was recovered from a woman aged 25 to 39 in good health and CMV-seronegative. The sample consisted of PBMCs. The J gene is TRBJ1-2, the V gene TRBV5-6, with D perhaps matching TRBD1 (5 bases). The CDR3 protein is CASSLEAGGVYYGYTF. The DNA of the CDR3 is TGTGCCAGCAGCTTGGAGGCCGGGGGGGTTTACTATGGCTACACCTTC.